Listed below are T cell receptor beta chains from one sample, sequenced in a study of graft-versus-host responses after intestinal transplantation. Produced via immunoSEQ multiplex PCR; TCRdb's table is partial and in-frame only. The table lists tens of thousands of clones, nearly 90% of them singletons, with about 4% in the top ten. Their antigens are not known. The source material was unstimulated CD8+ T cells sorted from spleen or lymph node cells, sampled before transplant. The receptors were sampled from a human donor who was the organ donor for an intestinal transplant. CDR3s include the opening cysteine and the closing phenylalanine or tryptophan. Fields, in order: J gene, clone size, V gene, D gene, CDR3 DNA, CDR3 protein. A D gene is named only where the DNA matches it firmly. Only part of the rows carry a size: once, few, many, or a class if the clone is expanded.

TRBJ2-1	once	TRBV6-4	NA	TGTGCCACAAAGGGAGTGTGGGGGGAAACGAATGAGCAGTTCTTC	CATKGVWGETNEQFF
TRBJ2-3	NA	TRBV9	TRBD2	TGTGCCAGCAGCGCCCAGAGTAGCGGGGGGGCCGGGGATACGCAGTATTTT	CASSAQSSGGAGDTQYF
TRBJ1-1	NA	TRBV6-5	NA	TGTGCCAGCAGTTACGAGGTTTTGGGCACTGAAGCTTTCTTT	CASSYEVLGTEAFF
TRBJ1-1	once	TRBV27	NA	TGTGCCAGCAGTTTTCTTGGACAGACAAACACTGAAGCTTTCTTT	CASSFLGQTNTEAFF
TRBJ2-1	few	TRBV28	TRBD2	TGTGCCAGCATATATAGCGGGGGCAATGAGCAGTTCTTC	CASIYSGGNEQFF
TRBJ2-3	NA	TRBV4-1	TRBD2	TGCGCCAGCAGACCTGGGACTAGCGGGGGTTATGCAGATACGCAGTATTTT	CASRPGTSGGYADTQYF
TRBJ2-5	NA	TRBV11-2	TRBD1	TGTGCCAGCAGTTTCGGACAGGGACTGCGAGAGACCCAGTACTTC	CASSFGQGLRETQYF
TRBJ1-2	medium-sized	TRBV15	NA	TGTGCCACCAGCAGAGATCGGGATAGACCGGATGGCTACACCTTC	CATSRDRDRPDGYTF
TRBJ1-2	NA	TRBV27	NA	TGTGCCAGCAGTTTGAACAGGCTGGATGGCTACACCTTC	CASSLNRLDGYTF
TRBJ1-2	few	TRBV5-1	NA	TGCGCCAGCAGCTCGAGTATTAGCTACACCTTC	CASSSSISYTF
TRBJ2-1	NA	TRBV9	TRBD2	TGTGCCAGCAGCGTAGAAGGCGGGGGGGCCATAAATGAGCAGTTCTTC	CASSVEGGGAINEQFF
TRBJ1-5	few	TRBV19	NA	TGTGCCAGTACCCCGGGACAAGCATTTCAGCCCCAGCATTTT	CASTPGQAFQPQHF
TRBJ1-4	NA	TRBV5-4	NA	TGTGCCAGTCAGGACAGCTCGAATGAAAAACTGTTTTTT	CASQDSSNEKLFF
TRBJ2-5	NA	TRBV4-1	NA	TGCGCCAGCAGCCAAGGAGTGTCGGCGGGGTGGGAGACCCAGTACTTC	CASSQGVSAGWETQYF
TRBJ1-3	NA	TRBV28	NA	TGTGCCAGCAGTTTATCCGCGGGGCCATCTGGAAACACCATATATTTT	CASSLSAGPSGNTIYF
TRBJ2-1	once	TRBV20-1	NA	TGCAGGGGGGGAGACTACAATGAGCAGTTCTTC	CRGGDYNEQFF
TRBJ1-1	NA	TRBV11-2	TRBD1	TGTGCCAGCAGCTTTTCACAGGGGCGTTACACTGAAGCTTTCTTT	CASSFSQGRYTEAFF
TRBJ1-6	NA	TRBV11-2	NA	TGTGCCAGCACCCCCGGGGGGCTCTCACCCCTCCACTTT	CASTPGGLSPLHF
TRBJ2-6	NA	TRBV5-4	TRBD1	TGTGCCAGCAGCTTGTCCGGGACAGGCCTATCCTCTGGGGCCAACGTCCTGACTTTC	CASSLSGTGLSSGANVLTF
TRBJ2-2	NA	TRBV6-4	TRBD1	TGTGCCAGCAGTGACGAAGGACAGGTTGGGGAGCTGTTTTTT	CASSDEGQVGELFF
TRBJ1-2	NA	TRBV4-1	NA	TGCGCCAGCAGCCAGTCATGGGGGTACAGGGACTATGGCTACACCTTC	CASSQSWGYRDYGYTF
TRBJ1-4	NA	TRBV4-3	NA	TGCGCCAGCAGCCAGAGCGTCAGGGGAGGGGGTGAAAAACTGTTTTTT	CASSQSVRGGGEKLFF
TRBJ2-3	once	TRBV11-1	NA	TGTGCCAGCAGCTTAGCGCGGACGTGGGGAGGTAAAGATACGCAGTATTTT	CASSLARTWGGKDTQYF
TRBJ2-3	few	TRBV29-1	TRBD2	TGCAGCGTTGAAATAGCGGGGGTCACATTAGATACGCAGTATTTT	CSVEIAGVTLDTQYF
TRBJ1-3	few	TRBV28	NA	TGTGCCAGCAGTGTGCTGAGCTCTGGAAACACCATATATTTT	CASSVLSSGNTIYF
TRBJ1-6	NA	TRBV7-6	NA	TGTGCCAGCAGCACACATCCTTATAATTCACCCCTCCACTTT	CASSTHPYNSPLHF
TRBJ1-5	NA	TRBV6-5	NA	TGTGCCAGCAGTTATGGGGGGGTCGGGCAGCCCCAGCATTTT	CASSYGGVGQPQHF
TRBJ2-1	NA	TRBV27	TRBD2	TGTGCCAGCAGTCTCCTCGAAACGGGGGGCTCCTACAATGAGCAGTTCTTC	CASSLLETGGSYNEQFF
TRBJ2-1	NA	TRBV2	TRBD1	TGTGCCAGCAGTGAACGGACAGGGGGCGTATGGAATGAGCAGTTCTTC	CASSERTGGVWNEQFF
TRBJ2-2	NA	TRBV2	TRBD2	TGTGCCAGCAGTGAAAGGGCCAACCCTAGAGTAGCGGGGGTAGACACCGGGGAGCTGTTTTTT	CASSERANPRVAGVDTGELFF
TRBJ1-4	NA	TRBV2	NA	TGTGCCACCGGCCAGGCGGGGAGTGAAAAACTGTTTTTT	CATGQAGSEKLFF
TRBJ1-5	NA	TRBV7-9	NA	TGTGCCAGCAGCTTATGGGACAATAATCAGCCCCAGCATTTT	CASSLWDNNQPQHF
TRBJ1-2	NA	TRBV7-9	NA	TGTGCCAGCAGCTTATCCCCTCCTCTGGCGGGCTATAACTATGGCTACACCTTC	CASSLSPPLAGYNYGYTF
TRBJ1-1	NA	TRBV19	NA	TGTGCCAGTATTCGAGGAAGAGGCGCTTTCTTT	CASIRGRGAFF
TRBJ2-5	NA	TRBV20-1	NA	TGCAGTGCTAGCCTGGAGACCCAGTACTTC	CSASLETQYF
TRBJ2-5	once	TRBV4-3	TRBD1	TGCGCCAGCAGCCGGTTAACAGGGGGTGGAGAGACCCAGTACTTC	CASSRLTGGGETQYF
TRBJ2-1	NA	TRBV7-3	NA	TGTGCCAGCAGCTTAGGTCCGGGGGGCCTAAATGAGCAGTTCTTC	CASSLGPGGLNEQFF
TRBJ2-5	NA	TRBV16	NA	TGTGCCAGCAGCCAAGGTCGGTTGAAGCGGCAAGAGACCCAGTACTTC	CASSQGRLKRQETQYF
TRBJ2-2	NA	TRBV29-1	TRBD2	TGCAGCGTTGCCGGGACTAGCGGAATCACGAACACCGGGGAGCTGTTTTTT	CSVAGTSGITNTGELFF
TRBJ2-2	NA	TRBV25-1	TRBD2	TGTGCCAGCAGCCCTCCTAGACTAGCGGAGAACACCGGGGAGCTGTTTTTT	CASSPPRLAENTGELFF
TRBJ2-1	NA	TRBV6-5	NA	TGTGCCAGCAGTCTAGATCACTACAATGAGCAGTTCTTC	CASSLDHYNEQFF
TRBJ2-3	NA	TRBV27	NA	TGTGCCAGCAGCCCCCCCTGGGCGGGCGGGACAGATACGCAGTATTTT	CASSPPWAGGTDTQYF
TRBJ2-2	NA	TRBV27	TRBD1	TGTGCCAGCAGAGGGACAGGGAACCCGACGGCCACCGGGGAGCTGTTTTTT	CASRGTGNPTATGELFF
TRBJ1-2	NA	TRBV19	NA	TGTGCCAGTAGCCTCTTAGGAGTTAACTATGGCTACACCTTC	CASSLLGVNYGYTF
TRBJ2-3	NA	TRBV27	NA	TGTGCCAGCAGTTTATTCGGAGGTAGCACAGATACGCAGTATTTT	CASSLFGGSTDTQYF
TRBJ2-5	NA	TRBV6-5	TRBD1	TGTGCCAGCAGCGACAGGGCCCCCGGGGAGACCCAGTACTTC	CASSDRAPGETQYF
TRBJ2-1	NA	TRBV4-3	NA	TGCGCCAGCAGCCCAGGCCGAAATGAGCAGTTCTTC	CASSPGRNEQFF
TRBJ2-1	NA	TRBV4-1	TRBD2	TGCGCCAGCAGCCCGGGACTAGCGGGGGGGTACAATGAGCAGTTCTTC	CASSPGLAGGYNEQFF
TRBJ1-5	NA	TRBV10-3	NA	TGTGCCATCAGTGAGGGGAGTCAGCCCCAGCATTTT	CAISEGSQPQHF
TRBJ1-1	NA	TRBV6-1	TRBD1	TGTGCCAGCAGTGAGGGACAGGGTAGGGTGAACACTGAAGCTTTCTTT	CASSEGQGRVNTEAFF
TRBJ1-2	NA	TRBV28	TRBD1	TGTGCCAGCAGTCCCCCGGGACAGGGGTTCGGCTACACCTTC	CASSPPGQGFGYTF
TRBJ1-2	NA	TRBV18	TRBD1	TGTGCCAGCTCACGCCCGGGACAGGCTTATGGCTACACCTTC	CASSRPGQAYGYTF
TRBJ1-2	NA	TRBV5-6	NA	TGTGCCAGCAGCTTGTGGCGGATCTATGGCTACACCTTC	CASSLWRIYGYTF
TRBJ2-2	NA	TRBV5-1	NA	TGCGCCAGCAGCTTGACTGACATAGTCTTGAACACCGGGGAGCTGTTTTTT	CASSLTDIVLNTGELFF